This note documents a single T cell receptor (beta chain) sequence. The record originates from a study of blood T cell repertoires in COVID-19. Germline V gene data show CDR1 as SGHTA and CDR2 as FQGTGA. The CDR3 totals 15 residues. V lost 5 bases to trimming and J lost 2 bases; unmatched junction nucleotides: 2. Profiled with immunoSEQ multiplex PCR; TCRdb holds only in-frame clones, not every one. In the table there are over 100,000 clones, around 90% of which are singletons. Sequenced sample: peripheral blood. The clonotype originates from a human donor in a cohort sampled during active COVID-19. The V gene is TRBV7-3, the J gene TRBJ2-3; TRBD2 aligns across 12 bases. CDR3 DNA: TGTGCCAGCAGCCGGACTAGCGGGGCCACAGATACGCAGTATTTT. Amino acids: CASSRTSGATDTQYF.